A single sample gave rise to the 30 T cell receptor beta chains below, sequenced in a study of cytomegalovirus exposure and HLA in healthy donors. TCRdb keeps only in-frame clones here, not all; method: immunoSEQ multiplex PCR. The sample lists 200,000 to 300,000 clones; less than 95% were seen once. The sequenced material came from PBMCs. The receptor set was obtained from a woman aged 30 to 39 in good health and CMV-seronegative.

J is TRBJ2-5 and V is TRBV10-2; the match to TRBD2 covers 11 bases. CDR3 size: 15 residues. CDR1 and CDR2 (germline): WSHSY, SAAADI. V was clipped by 9 bases and J by 4 bases; unmatched bases: 10. CDR3 sequence reads: CASRQSLAGGETQYF. In DNA, the CDR3 is TGCGCCAGTCGTCAGAGCCTAGCGGGAGGAGAGACCCAGTACTTC.

This clone appeared once. V is TRBV5-6 and J is TRBJ2-2; perhaps TRBD1 as D (7 bases). V gave up 7 bases and J gave up 2 bases, with 12 bases separating them. CDR1 and CDR2 from the germline V gene are SGHDT and YYEEEE. The CDR3 length is 14 residues. CDR3 in DNA: TGTGCCAGCGGCGGGACAGTAAACACCGGGGAGCTGTTTTTT. This translates into CASGGTVNTGELFF.

J is TRBJ2-2 and V is TRBV15, with D possibly being TRBD1 (5 bases). From germline, CDR1 is LNHNV and CDR2 YYDKDF (reference sequence). V was shortened by 6 bases and J by 0 bases, with 14 bases between the two germline ends. The CDR3 is made up of 16 amino acids. CDR3 amino acids: CATSIDSRPNTGELFF. In DNA, the CDR3 is TGTGCCACCAGTATTGACAGCCGGCCGAACACCGGGGAGCTGTTTTTT.

V gene TRBV7-3 combines with J gene TRBJ2-5, with a possible D match to TRBD1 (6 bases). Germline V gene data show CDR1 as SGHTA and CDR2 as FQGTGA. V dropped 5 bases and J dropped 2 bases, with 15 bases sitting between them. This CDR3 comprises 15 residues. The CDR3 region is CASSQSRGRQETQYF. DNA of the CDR3: TGTGCCAGCAGCCAAAGCAGGGGCCGACAAGAGACCCAGTACTTC.

The CDR3 sequence is CASSLWSGSTYEQYF. Written as DNA, the CDR3 is TGTGCCAGCAGTTTATGGAGCGGGTCCACCTACGAGCAGTACTTC. The chain has TRBV27 and TRBJ2-7, with D possibly TRBD2 on 6 matching bases. There are 15 residues in the CDR3. Trimming pared 1 base from V and 2 bases from J, leaving 12 bases between. The germline V gene encodes CDR1 MNHEY and CDR2 SMNVEV (reference sequence).

The V call is TRBV7-6, the J call TRBJ2-7; 14 bases agree with TRBD2. From germline, CDR1 is SGHVS and CDR2 FNYEAQ. The CDR3 runs to 16 residues. V was pared by 5 bases and J by 1 base, with 4 bases of the junction left unmatched. The CDR3 nucleotides read TGTGCCAGCAGCGCGGGACTAGCGGGAGCATCCTACGAGCAGTACTTC. Translated, it gives CASSAGLAGASYEQYF.

This clone was found once. The V and J genes are TRBV5-1 and TRBJ2-1; D is uncertain. Germline CDR1 reads SGHRS; CDR2 reads YFSETQ. The CDR3 loop spans 15 amino acids. With 0 bases removed from V and 2 bases from J, the gap between germline ends came to 9 bases. The CDR3 sequence is CASSLAEFTYNEQFF. DNA for the CDR3: TGCGCCAGCAGCTTGGCGGAATTCACCTACAATGAGCAGTTCTTC. The variable domain in full, completed from reference TRBV5-1 and TRBJ2-1, reads KAGVTQTPRYLIKTRGQQVTLSCSPISGHRSVSWYQQTPGQGLQFLFEYFSETQRNKGNFPGRFSGRQFSNSRSEMNVSTLELGDSALYLCASSLAEFTYNEQFFGPGTRLTVL.

This chain joins TRBV7-9 and TRBJ2-1; 8 bases are shared with TRBD1. V lost 1 base to trimming and J lost 4 bases; unmatched junction nucleotides: 6. The CDR3 consists of 16 residues. Germline lookup yields CDR1 SEHNR and CDR2 FQNEAQ (reference sequence). In DNA, the CDR3 is TGTGCCAGCAGCTTAGGTCACAGGGGGATATACAATGAGCAGTTCTTC. Residues: CASSLGHRGIYNEQFF.

The gene calls are TRBV7-2 and TRBJ1-2, with 8 bases aligning to TRBD1. Germline V gene lookup returns CDR1 SGHTA and CDR2 FQGNSA. V lost 3 bases to trimming and J lost 6 bases; unmatched junction nucleotides: 6. The length of the CDR3 is 14 residues. The DNA of the CDR3 is TGTGCCAGCAGCTTTTATACAGGGGGGAATGGCTACACCTTC. It translates to CASSFYTGGNGYTF.

The chain employs TRBV6-5 and TRBJ1-1; D is unresolved. Germline CDR1 and CDR2: MNHEY and SVGAGI. V lost 2 bases and J 4 bases, leaving 11 bases between the germline ends. The CDR3 runs 14 residues. The DNA for the CDR3 is TGTGCCAGCAGTTACAGGCCGGTGGGCACTGAAGCTTTCTTT. This sequence encodes CASSYRPVGTEAFF.

Only a few counts were recorded for this clone. The chain carries TRBV2 and TRBJ1-5; 7 nucleotides agree with TRBD1. Trimming cost V 6 bases and J 3 bases; bases outside gene matches: 8. The CDR3 consists of 15 residues. Germline V gene sequence: CDR1 SNHLY, CDR2 FYNNEI. This CDR3 reads CASRAGGIVNQPQHF. CDR3 in DNA: TGTGCCAGCAGGGCAGGGGGTATAGTCAATCAGCCCCAGCATTTT.

Only one count was recorded for this clone. This chain uses TRBV28 with TRBJ2-7; 7 bases line up with TRBD1. V dropped 6 bases and J dropped 0; count of bases not matched to a gene: 8. Germline-derived CDR1 and CDR2 are MDHEN and SYDVKM. The CDR3 is 15 residues long. CDR3 in amino acids: CASSRGQSSSYEQYF. The CDR3 coding sequence is TGTGCCAGCAGCCGGGGACAGTCCTCCTCCTACGAGCAGTACTTC.

The genes are TRBV19 and TRBJ2-7; D is uncertain. From germline, CDR1 is LNHDA and CDR2 SQIVND (reference sequence). The V end lost 1 base, the J end lost 6 bases, and 16 bases lay between the germline ends. The CDR3 has 15 amino acids. CDR3 amino acids: CASSIGGGALVEQYF. As DNA, the CDR3 is TGTGCCAGTAGTATAGGGGGTGGCGCCCTCGTCGAGCAGTACTTC.

The CDR3 coding sequence is TGTGCCAGCAGCGTAGGGCATAGGAGTGGGGGCTATGGCTACACCTTC. It encodes CASSVGHRSGGYGYTF. The chain links TRBV9 to TRBJ1-2, with TRBD1 as a possible D gene (5 bases). Trimming took off 0 bases at V and 4 bases at J, with 16 bases between the two ends. The CDR3 is 16 amino acids. CDR1 is SGDLS and CDR2 is YYNGEE in the germline V gene.

The rearrangement links TRBV6-1 to TRBJ1-2, with D perhaps TRBD1 (6 bases). There are 14 residues in the CDR3. Germline CDR1 is MNHNS and CDR2 is SASEGT. Trimming removed 3 bases at V and 6 bases at J, with 14 bases between. The CDR3 spells CASSESTTGNGYTF. The CDR3 DNA sequence: TGTGCCAGCAGTGAGTCAACAACAGGGAATGGCTACACCTTC.

The chain recombines TRBV4-1 with TRBJ2-4; D might be TRBD1 or TRBD2, each matching 5 bases. Germline loops: CDR1 MGHRA, CDR2 YSYEKL. With 0 bases removed from V and 3 bases from J, the gap between germline ends came to 18 bases. The CDR3 is made up of 18 amino acids. The CDR3 sequence: CASSQEGTEVYHKNIQYF. CDR3 in DNA: TGCGCCAGCAGCCAAGAAGGGACGGAAGTGTACCACAAAAACATTCAGTACTTC.

This clone has just one count. This chain joins TRBV29-1 and TRBJ1-2; D remains ambiguous. CDR3 size: 15 residues. The germline V gene encodes CDR1 SQVTM and CDR2 ANQGSEA. Trimming removed 1 base at V and 8 bases at J, with 20 bases between. CDR3 in amino acids: CSVEGQESLSGGYTF. CDR3 DNA sequence: TGCAGCGTTGAAGGGCAGGAATCACTCTCGGGGGGCTACACCTTC.

This clone has just a few counts. This chain uses TRBV6-1 with TRBJ2-5; D is possibly TRBD1 (6 bases). The CDR3 consists of 15 residues. Germline V gene sequence: CDR1 MNHNS, CDR2 SASEGT. The germline V and J ends were trimmed by 7 bases and 1 base, with 16 bases remaining between them. This CDR3 is CASIRQDSSQETQYF. DNA of the CDR3: TGTGCCAGCATTCGGCAGGACAGCTCCCAAGAGACCCAGTACTTC.

The genes are TRBV4-1 and TRBJ1-1; TRBD1 might be the D (6 bases). The ends were cut back, 2 bases at V and 6 bases at J, with 16 bases in the middle. CDR1 is MGHRA and CDR2 is YSYEKL in the germline V gene. This CDR3 contains 15 residues. Written as DNA, the CDR3 is TGCGCCAGCAGCCAAACGTCAGGGGCTTGGGCTGAAGCTTTCTTT. Translating gives CASSQTSGAWAEAFF.

The chain is built from TRBV4-3 and TRBJ1-1; perhaps TRBD1 as D (6 bases). CDR1 and CDR2 from the germline V gene are LGHNA and YSLEER. The CDR3 length is 17 residues. V lost 1 base and J 4 bases, leaving 19 bases between the germline ends. CDR3: CASSQAYREEGSTEAFF. For the CDR3, the DNA is TGCGCCAGCAGCCAAGCCTACAGGGAAGAAGGGAGCACTGAAGCTTTCTTT.

The chain uses TRBV28 and TRBJ2-3; 11 nucleotides agree with TRBD2. The germline V gene encodes CDR1 MDHEN and CDR2 SYDVKM. The CDR3 is 16 amino acids. Trimming removed 6 bases from V and 0 bases from J; junction bases left unmatched: 5. CDR3 in DNA: TGTGCCAGCAGCGGGACTAGCGGAAGGAGCACAGATACGCAGTATTTT. As protein: CASSGTSGRSTDTQYF.

The gene calls are TRBV2 and TRBJ2-3, with 12 bases that match TRBD2. The CDR3 is made up of 16 amino acids. Germline loops: CDR1 SNHLY, CDR2 FYNNEI. V was pared by 7 bases and J by 5 bases, with 10 bases of the junction left unmatched. The chain's CDR3 is CASKGLAGPEVDTQYF. The CDR3 DNA sequence: TGTGCCAGCAAGGGACTAGCGGGTCCCGAGGTAGATACGCAGTATTTT.

This chain joins TRBV19 and TRBJ2-1; 10 bases match TRBD2. Germline assignment: CDR1 LNHDA and CDR2 SQIVND (reference sequence). J lost 0 bases, V lost 5 bases, and 1 base had no gene match. CDR3 length equals 15 residues. CDR3 protein: CASSSSGSSYNEQFF. The CDR3 DNA sequence: TGTGCCAGTAGTTCTAGCGGGAGCTCCTACAATGAGCAGTTCTTC.

The V gene is TRBV4-3, the J gene TRBJ2-7; 12 bases map to TRBD2. After removal of 2 bases from V and 1 base from J, the junction contained 6 bases not matched to a gene. In germline, CDR1 is LGHNA, CDR2 YSLEER. The CDR3 length is 17 residues. CDR3 residues: CASSQLAGGPYSYEQYF. CDR3 DNA sequence: TGCGCCAGCAGCCAACTAGCGGGAGGGCCCTATTCCTACGAGCAGTACTTC.

The chain has TRBV28 and TRBJ2-3, with 10 positions matching TRBD2. The junction had 7 bases not matched to a gene; V was cut back by 5 bases and J by 2 bases. The length of the CDR3 is 16 residues. Germline values: CDR1 MDHEN, CDR2 SYDVKM. The CDR3 DNA reads TGTGCCAGCAGTCACCCACTAGCGGGAAACACAGATACGCAGTATTTT. This translates into CASSHPLAGNTDTQYF.

The rearrangement joins TRBV5-1 to TRBJ2-1; TRBD2 agrees at 7 bases. The CDR3 has 15 amino acids. V lost 7 bases, J lost 0 bases, and 7 bases stayed unmatched. Per germline, CDR1 SGHRS and CDR2 YFSETQ. The CDR3 bases are TGCGCCAGCCCAACTAGCGAAAGCTCCTACAATGAGCAGTTCTTC. Amino acids: CASPTSESSYNEQFF.

The rearrangement joins TRBV6-4 to TRBJ2-6, with TRBD2 identical over 11 bases. V was clipped by 8 bases and J by 2 bases; unmatched bases: 14. Germline CDR1 is MRHNA and CDR2 is SNTAGT. There are 19 residues in the CDR3. The CDR3 sequence: CASSIAGGPSFAGANVLTF. As DNA, the CDR3 is TGTGCCAGCTCTATAGCGGGAGGGCCCTCTTTTGCTGGGGCCAACGTCCTGACTTTC.

This chain connects TRBV6-8 to TRBJ2-7, with D perhaps matching TRBD2 (7 bases). CDR1 and CDR2 (germline): MNHGY, SAAAGT. This CDR3 region has 15 residues. The V and J ends lost 10 bases and 6 bases respectively, with 25 bases between them. In nucleotides, the CDR3 is TGTGCCACCCCCGGTGGGGGGGCACCCCTACCCGAGCAGTACTTC. Translated, it gives CATPGGGAPLPEQYF.

This clone has a count of ten or more. The V gene is TRBV7-8, the J gene TRBJ2-7; possibly TRBD1 for D (6 bases). The CDR3 length is 16 residues. The V end lost 7 bases, the J end lost 3 bases, and 22 bases lay between the germline ends. Per germline, CDR1 SGHVS and CDR2 FQNEAQ. CDR3 DNA: TGTGCCAGCAAAGGTCTCAACAGGGACATCAGCTACGAGCAGTACTTC. It specifies CASKGLNRDISYEQYF.

The chain joins TRBV18 to TRBJ1-5; no clear D gene. Germline assignment: CDR1 KGHSH and CDR2 LQKENI. The CDR3 is 12 residues long. V lost 4 bases and J lost 3, with 4 bases in between. The CDR3 sequence: CASSLNNQPQHF. For the CDR3, the DNA is TGTGCCAGCTCACTAAACAATCAGCCCCAGCATTTT.